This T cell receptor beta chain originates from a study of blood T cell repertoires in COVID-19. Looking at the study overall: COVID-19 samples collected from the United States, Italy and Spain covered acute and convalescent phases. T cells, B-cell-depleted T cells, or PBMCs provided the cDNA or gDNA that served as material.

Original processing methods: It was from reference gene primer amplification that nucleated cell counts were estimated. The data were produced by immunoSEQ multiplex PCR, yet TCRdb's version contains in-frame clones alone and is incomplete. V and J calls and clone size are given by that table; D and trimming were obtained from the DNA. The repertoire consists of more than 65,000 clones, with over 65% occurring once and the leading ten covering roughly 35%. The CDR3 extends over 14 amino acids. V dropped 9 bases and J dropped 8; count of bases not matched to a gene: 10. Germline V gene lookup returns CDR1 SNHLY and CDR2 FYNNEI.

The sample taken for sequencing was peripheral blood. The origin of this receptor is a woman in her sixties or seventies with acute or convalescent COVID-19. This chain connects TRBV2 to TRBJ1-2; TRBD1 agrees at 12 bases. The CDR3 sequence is CASRWDRGPGGYTF. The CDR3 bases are TGTGCCAGTCGGTGGGACAGGGGGCCGGGAGGCTACACCTTC.